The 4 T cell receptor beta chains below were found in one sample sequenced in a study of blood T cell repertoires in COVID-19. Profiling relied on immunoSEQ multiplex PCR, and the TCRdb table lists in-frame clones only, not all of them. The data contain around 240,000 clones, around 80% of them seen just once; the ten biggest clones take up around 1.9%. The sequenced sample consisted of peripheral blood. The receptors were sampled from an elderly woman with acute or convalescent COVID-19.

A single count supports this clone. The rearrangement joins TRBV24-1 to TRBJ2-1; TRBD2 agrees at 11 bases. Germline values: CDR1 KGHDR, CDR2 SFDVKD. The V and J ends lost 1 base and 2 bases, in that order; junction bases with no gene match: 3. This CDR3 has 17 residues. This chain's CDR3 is CATSDFLAGGAYNEQFF. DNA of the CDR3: TGTGCCACCAGTGATTTCTTAGCGGGAGGGGCCTACAATGAGCAGTTCTTC.

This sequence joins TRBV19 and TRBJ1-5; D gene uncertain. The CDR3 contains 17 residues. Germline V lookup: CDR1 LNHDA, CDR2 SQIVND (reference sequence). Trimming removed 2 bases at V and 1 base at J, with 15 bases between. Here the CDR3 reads CASSIRGGLGSNQPQHF. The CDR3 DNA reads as TGTGCCAGTAGTATACGGGGAGGTCTTGGGAGCAATCAGCCCCAGCATTTT.

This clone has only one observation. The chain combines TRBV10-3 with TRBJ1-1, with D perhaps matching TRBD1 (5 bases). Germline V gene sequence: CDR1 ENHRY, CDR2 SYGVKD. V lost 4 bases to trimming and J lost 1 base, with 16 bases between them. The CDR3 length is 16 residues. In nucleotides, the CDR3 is TGTGCCATCAGTGCTCTTTCGGGGGGGAAGAACACTGAAGCTTTCTTT. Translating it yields CAISALSGGKNTEAFF.

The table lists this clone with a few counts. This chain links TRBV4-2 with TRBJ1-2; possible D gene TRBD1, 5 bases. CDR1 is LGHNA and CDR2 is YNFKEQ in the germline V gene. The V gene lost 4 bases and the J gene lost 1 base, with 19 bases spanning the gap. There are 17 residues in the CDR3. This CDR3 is CASSPTGRGRINYGYTF. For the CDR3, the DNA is TGTGCCAGCAGCCCTACCGGGAGGGGCAGGATTAACTATGGCTACACCTTC.